Each of the 18 T cell receptor beta chains below was sequenced from the same sample in a study of blood T cell repertoires in COVID-19. Some clones are missing from TCRdb's copy, which holds only in-frame ones; the method was immunoSEQ multiplex PCR. Altogether about 200,000 clones are present, roughly 82% being singletons, with the ten largest covering 12%. Sequencing was performed on PBMCs or T cells enriched from blood (not recorded which). The receptors here all came from a man aged 35-49 years who had recovered from COVID-19.

The chain employs TRBV7-9 and TRBJ1-1, with D unclear. With 3 bases removed from V and 2 bases from J, the gap between germline ends came to 13 bases. Germline V lookup: CDR1 SEHNR, CDR2 FQNEAQ (reference sequence). This CDR3 comprises 15 residues. In DNA, the CDR3 is TGTGCCAGCAGCTTTGGACGGGGAATAAACACTGAAGCTTTCTTT. Translating it yields CASSFGRGINTEAFF.

This chain connects TRBV30 to TRBJ1-2, with a tentative D call TRBD1 (5 bases). The CDR3 runs 13 residues. CDR1 and CDR2 (germline): GTSNPN, SVGIG (reference sequence). The V and J ends lost 4 bases and 1 base respectively, with 10 bases between them. CDR3 amino acids: CAWIKGNNYGYTF. The CDR3, as DNA: TGTGCCTGGATAAAGGGGAATAACTATGGCTACACCTTC.

The chain recombines TRBV18 with TRBJ1-1; weak D call: TRBD1 (6 bases). CDR1 and CDR2 from the germline V gene are KGHSH and LQKENI. V was trimmed by 6 bases and J by 4 bases, leaving 21 bases between them. The CDR3 consists of 16 residues. Here the CDR3 DNA reads TGTGCCAGCTCGCCAAAAGTGGACAGTTTTCGCACTGAAGCTTTCTTT. As protein: CASSPKVDSFRTEAFF.

This chain joins TRBV7-2 and TRBJ1-4; 11 positions agree with TRBD1. This CDR3 region has 14 residues. Trimming removed 6 bases from V and 8 bases from J; junction bases left unmatched: 5. Germline V gene sequence: CDR1 SGHTA, CDR2 FQGNSA. The CDR3 sequence: CASSEDRGREKLFF. DNA for the CDR3: TGTGCCAGCAGTGAGGACAGGGGGCGCGAAAAACTGTTTTTT.

The J gene is TRBJ2-7, the V gene TRBV20-1; no clear D gene. The V gene lost 3 bases and the J gene lost 0 bases, with 12 bases spanning the gap. The germline gives CDR1 DFQATT, CDR2 SNEGSKA (reference sequence). CDR3 length equals 14 residues. This chain's CDR3 is CSASGAKSSYEQYF. The CDR3 nucleotides are TGCAGTGCTAGTGGTGCGAAGAGCTCCTACGAGCAGTACTTC.

This sequence joins TRBV19 and TRBJ1-3; D perhaps matches TRBD1 (5 bases). Per the germline V gene, CDR1 is LNHDA and CDR2 is SQIVND (reference sequence). The CDR3 is 14 residues long. V gave up 6 bases and J gave up 1 base, with 10 bases separating them. CDR3 DNA: TGTGCCAGTAGCTTCGGGACTTCTGGAAACACCATATATTTT. This translates into CASSFGTSGNTIYF.

This clone was seen a single time. V gene TRBV5-1 combines with J gene TRBJ1-5; 9 nucleotides align to TRBD1. J lost 4 bases, V lost 0 bases, and 5 bases had no gene match. The CDR3 length is 16 residues. The germline gives CDR1 SGHRS, CDR2 YFSETQ. The DNA of the CDR3 is TGCGCCAGCAGCTTGGGCGGGACAGGGAGTAATCAGCCCCAGCATTTT. Residues: CASSLGGTGSNQPQHF. Combining the CDR3 with reference TRBV5-1 and TRBJ1-5 gives the whole variable domain KAGVTQTPRYLIKTRGQQVTLSCSPISGHRSVSWYQQTPGQGLQFLFEYFSETQRNKGNFPGRFSGRQFSNSRSEMNVSTLELGDSALYLCASSLGGTGSNQPQHFGDGTRLSIL.

The V gene is TRBV7-9, the J gene TRBJ1-2; perhaps TRBD1 as D (6 bases). Germline loops: CDR1 SEHNR, CDR2 FQNEAQ (reference sequence). V dropped 1 base and J dropped 5 bases, with 20 bases sitting between them. CDR3 length equals 17 residues. The CDR3 DNA is TGTGCCAGCAGCTTAGGGTCCGGGACAAGCCTTCGGTATGGCTACACCTTC. Its protein is CASSLGSGTSLRYGYTF.

The genes are TRBV7-2 and TRBJ1-5; unclear D gene. The V end lost 3 bases, the J end lost 0 bases, and 9 bases lay between the germline ends. CDR3 size: 15 residues. CDR1 is SGHTA, CDR2 FQGNSA, per germline. CDR3 nucleotides: TGTGCCAGCAGCTTCGGACTGGTTAGCAATCAGCCCCAGCATTTT. Translated, it gives CASSFGLVSNQPQHF.

The V call is TRBV4-2, the J call TRBJ1-2, with 7 positions matching TRBD1. Germline CDR1 and CDR2: LGHNA and YNFKEQ. The J segment lost 0 bases and the V segment lost 1 base, leaving 8 bases of the junction unmatched. The length of the CDR3 is 17 residues. CDR3 DNA: TGTGCCAGCAGCCAAGTCGGGACAGTCATTTCTAACTATGGCTACACCTTC. Encoded protein: CASSQVGTVISNYGYTF.

The chain has TRBV9 and TRBJ1-3; unclear D gene. Looked up from germline, CDR1 is SGDLS and CDR2 is YYNGEE. Between the trimmed V and J ends, which lost 0 bases and 6 bases, there was a span of 7 bases. The CDR3 length is 13 residues. For the CDR3, the DNA is TGTGCCAGCAGCGTAGCCATACAAAACACCATATATTTT. Translating it yields CASSVAIQNTIYF.

The chain combines TRBV15 with TRBJ2-5; possible D gene TRBD2, 6 bases. CDR1 and CDR2 (germline): LNHNV, YYDKDF (reference sequence). This CDR3 is 17 amino acids long. V was cut by 0 bases and J by 3 bases, with 17 bases left in between. The CDR3 region is CATSRDSAGSGEETQYF. As DNA, the CDR3 is TGTGCCACCAGCAGAGATTCGGCAGGGTCGGGGGAAGAGACCCAGTACTTC.

V is TRBV27 and J is TRBJ2-1; no reliable D call. The germline CDR1 and CDR2 sequences are MNHEY and SMNVEV (reference sequence). The V gene lost 5 bases and the J gene lost 8 bases, with 19 bases spanning the gap. The CDR3 runs to 15 residues. CDR3 loop: CASSGAAGVSDEQFF. Here the CDR3 DNA reads TGTGCCAGCAGTGGAGCCGCCGGAGTCAGCGATGAGCAGTTCTTC.

The chain links TRBV25-1 to TRBJ2-2; unclear D gene. Germline loops: CDR1 MGHDK, CDR2 SYGVNS. The CDR3 covers 14 residues. The V and J ends lost 7 bases and 1 base respectively, with 10 bases between them. Written as DNA, the CDR3 is TGTGCCAGCAACACAGCTCAGAACACCGGGGAGCTGTTTTTT. This translates into CASNTAQNTGELFF.

The chain is built from TRBV6-2 or TRBV6-3 and TRBJ1-5, with D possibly matching TRBD1 (5 bases). The CDR3 is 14 residues long. The germline V and J ends were trimmed by 4 bases and 0 bases, with 7 bases remaining between them. Germline CDR1 reads MNHEY; CDR2 reads SVGEGT. As DNA, the CDR3 is TGTGCCAGCAGTTGGGGGGATAGCAATCAGCCCCAGCATTTT. Residues: CASSWGDSNQPQHF.

The rearrangement uses TRBV9 and TRBJ1-5; D gene uncertain. Germline CDR1 reads SGDLS; CDR2 reads YYNGEE. The CDR3 covers 18 residues. V was clipped by 3 bases and J by 0 bases, with 19 bases between them. As DNA, the CDR3 is TGTGCCAGCAGCGCCCACCCAGGATTCCAGGTTAGCAATCAGCCCCAGCATTTT. It yields the protein CASSAHPGFQVSNQPQHF. The variable domain in full, with the rest retrieved from reference TRBV9 and TRBJ1-5, is DSGVTQTPKHLITATGQRVTLRCSPRSGDLSVYWYQQSLDQGLQFLIQYYNGEERAKGNILERFSAQQFPDLHSELNLSSLELGDSALYFCASSAHPGFQVSNQPQHFGDGTRLSIL.

V is TRBV5-1 and J is TRBJ2-2, with D perhaps matching TRBD2 (5 bases). V was clipped by 0 bases and J by 5 bases, with 14 bases between them. CDR3 length: 16 amino acids. Germline loops: CDR1 SGHRS, CDR2 YFSETQ. CDR3 region: CASSLDPGLETGELFF. The DNA for the CDR3 is TGCGCCAGCAGCTTGGACCCGGGGTTGGAGACCGGGGAGCTGTTTTTT.

The chain couples TRBV6-1 to TRBJ2-1; 7 bases line up with TRBD1. Germline CDR1 reads MNHNS; CDR2 reads SASEGT. V lost 4 bases to trimming and J lost 0 bases; unmatched junction nucleotides: 15. CDR3 size: 19 residues. The DNA for the CDR3 is TGTGCCAGCAGTGGTGGGGGACAGCAGCCTCAGAGCTCCTACAATGAGCAGTTCTTC. It is translated as CASSGGGQQPQSSYNEQFF.